This T cell receptor beta chain was identified in a study of T-cell reconstitution after alpha-beta-depleted transplantation in children. TCRbeta library preparation incorporated unique molecular identifiers. TCRdb passed the PCR reads through MiXCR, listing each CDR3 protein once. The table lists about 240,000 distinct CDR3 sequences, about 23% of them singletons. A word on this clonotype: Its cognate antigen is unknown.

Study observations and caveats: Alpha-beta T cells about two months after transplant reportedly derived from several hundred expanded graft clones. Newly generated T cells supplied most T-cell counts and diversity one year post-transplant. Surviving recipient T cells and thymic progenitors accounted for the high day-60 TCRbeta diversity observed in some patients.

The sequence was collected from a girl aged 2 to 9 with Fanconi anemia, due to receive a stem cell transplant. The source material was PBMCs, sampled before TCRalphabeta/CD19-depleted stem cell transplant.

CDR3 protein: CASSPGTGGGGLAGYNEQFF. The DNA for the CDR3 is TGCGCCAGCAGCCCCGGGACAGGGGGCGGTGGGCTAGCGGGATACAATGAGCAGTTCTTC. The J gene is TRBJ2-1, the V gene TRBV5-1; the match to TRBD1 covers 12 bases. The germline V gene has CDR1 SGHRS and CDR2 YFSETQ. The trim removed 4 bases at V and 4 bases at J, leaving 18 bases unmatched. The CDR3 runs 20 residues.